These 29 T cell receptor beta chains originate from one sample sequenced in a study of shared clonotypes between healthy human individuals. The repertoire was sequenced with immunoSEQ multiplex PCR; TCRdb's copy has only in-frame clones and lacks some. In the table there are under 700,000 clones, roughly 95% of which are singletons. Selected positively for CCR7 and CD45RO-negative, naive CD8 cells excluded terminally differentiated effector memory CD45RA+ cells. Sequencing was performed on naive CD8+ T cells sorted from blood. The receptors originated from a woman aged 25 to 39 in good health.

This clone was seen a few times. The genes are TRBV6-6 and TRBJ1-5; D is ambiguous. This CDR3 has 14 amino acids. CDR1 and CDR2 (germline): MNHNY, SVGAGI (reference sequence). Trimming took 5 bases from V and 0 from J, leaving 8 bases between them. In nucleotides, the CDR3 is TGTGCCAGCAGTACAGATTATAGCAATCAGCCCCAGCATTTT. Its translation is CASSTDYSNQPQHF.

This sequence joins TRBV29-1 and TRBJ2-7, with TRBD2 identical over 10 bases. This CDR3 has 17 amino acids. The junction had 16 bases not matched to a gene; V was cut back by 6 bases and J by 2 bases. CDR1 is SQVTM and CDR2 is ANQGSEA in the germline V gene. In DNA form, the CDR3 reads TGCAGCGTGATAGGGTCTAGCGGGAGCGCCAACACCTACGAGCAGTACTTC. This gives the protein CSVIGSSGSANTYEQYF.

The chain links TRBV11-1 to TRBJ2-3; the D is unclear. The V end lost 0 bases, the J end lost 2 bases, and 15 bases lay between the germline ends. The CDR3 sequence is 17 residues long. CDR1 is SGHAT, CDR2 FQDESV, per germline (reference sequence). CDR3 sequence reads: CASSLAGIADNTDTQYF. CDR3 sequence (DNA): TGTGCCAGCAGCTTAGCCGGTATAGCAGACAACACAGATACGCAGTATTTT. The full variable domain, with the rest looked up from reference TRBV11-1 and TRBJ2-3, is EAEVAQSPRYKITEKSQAVAFWCDPISGHATLYWYRQILGQGPELLVQFQDESVVDDSQLPKDRFSAERLKGVDSTLKIQPAELGDSAMYLCASSLAGIADNTDTQYFGPGTRLTVL.

This chain uses TRBV27 with TRBJ1-1, with 9 bases fitting TRBD1. The germline V gene has CDR1 MNHEY and CDR2 SMNVEV (reference sequence). CDR3 length: 18 amino acids. V shed 7 bases, J shed 0 bases, and the junction held 15 bases outside the gene matches. The CDR3 here is CASTLVPGQGRMNTEAFF. DNA for the CDR3: TGTGCCAGCACCCTAGTCCCGGGACAGGGCCGGATGAACACTGAAGCTTTCTTT.

In the case of this clone: Its ends do not fully match the called genes, so a read error is possible. V is TRBV19 and J is TRBJ2-4, with 8 bases aligning to TRBD1. The CDR3 is made up of 12 amino acids. Germline V gives CDR1 LNHDA, CDR2 SQIVND (reference sequence). The CDR3 is CASSSTPGQVSF. The CDR3 DNA reads TGTGCCAGTAGTTCAACACCGGGACAGGTGAGCTTC.

The chain employs TRBV7-9 and TRBJ2-7, with D uncertain. Trimming took 4 bases from V and 2 from J, leaving 6 bases between them. Germline CDR1 reads SEHNR; CDR2 reads FQNEAQ (reference sequence). CDR3 size: 12 residues. The CDR3 DNA sequence: TGTGCCAGCAGCTGGATCACCTACGAGCAGTACTTC. Amino acids: CASSWITYEQYF.

The J gene is TRBJ2-7, the V gene TRBV28, with D maybe TRBD1 (6 bases). Germline CDR1 MDHEN, CDR2 SYDVKM. There are 13 residues in the CDR3. The V gene lost 6 bases and the J gene lost 2 bases, with 11 bases spanning the gap. CDR3: CASRVRGAYEQYF. The CDR3 region has the DNA TGTGCCAGCAGGGTCAGGGGCGCCTACGAGCAGTACTTC. Full variable domain (outside the CDR3, taken from reference TRBV28 and TRBJ2-7): DVKVTQSSRYLVKRTGEKVFLECVQDMDHENMFWYRQDPGLGLRLIYFSYDVKMKEKGDIPEGYSVSREKKERFSLILESASTNQTSMYLCASRVRGAYEQYFGPGTRLTVT.

The chain couples TRBV5-4 to TRBJ2-7; D unclear. Per the germline V gene, CDR1 is SGHNT and CDR2 is YYREEE (reference sequence). The CDR3 spans 17 residues. Trimming left V 3 bases short and J 0 bases short, with 19 bases between. The CDR3 region has the DNA TGTGCCAGCAGCTCCATTTCAGGTTCGCTACCCTCCTACGAGCAGTACTTC. It encodes CASSSISGSLPSYEQYF.

The V call is TRBV7-9, the J call TRBJ2-7, with 7 bases that match TRBD2. Germline V gives CDR1 SEHNR, CDR2 FQNEAQ (reference sequence). This CDR3 is built from 14 residues. V trimming: 5 bases; J trimming: 5 bases; junction bases outside the gene matches: 9. The CDR3 bases are TGTGCCAGCAGCGGGAGAGCGGGACTCGACGAGCAGTACTTC. This gives the protein CASSGRAGLDEQYF.

V is TRBV5-1 and J is TRBJ1-2; 7 positions match TRBD1. Per germline, CDR1 SGHRS and CDR2 YFSETQ. Unmatched junction bases numbered 6, after V lost 4 bases and J lost 0 bases. This CDR3 region has 15 residues. In DNA, the CDR3 is TGCGCCAGCAGCCGATACAGGGGAGCTAACTATGGCTACACCTTC. It specifies CASSRYRGANYGYTF.

This CDR3 is CAPIPATNEKLFF. The CDR3 region has the DNA TGTGCCCCTATCCCTGCAACTAATGAAAAACTGTTTTTT. V usage is TRBV30 and J usage is TRBJ1-4; no clear D gene. CDR1 and CDR2 (germline): GTSNPN, SVGIG (reference sequence). The CDR3 spans 13 residues. Trimming pared 8 bases from V and 0 bases from J, leaving 10 bases between.

The chain carries TRBV28 and TRBJ2-7; D not certain. This CDR3 region has 12 residues. Trimming pared 8 bases from V and 4 bases from J, leaving 12 bases between. The V gene's germline CDR1 is MDHEN and CDR2 SYDVKM. The CDR3 DNA reads as TGTGCCAGCGGATTCAACTTGTACGAGCAGTACTTC. This codes for CASGFNLYEQYF.

V usage is TRBV27 and J usage is TRBJ2-1; 10 nucleotides line up with TRBD2. Germline CDR1 and CDR2: MNHEY and SMNVEV (reference sequence). This CDR3 is 15 amino acids long. The V and J ends lost 5 bases and 8 bases, in that order; junction bases with no gene match: 9. In DNA, the CDR3 is TGTGCCAGCAGTCCTCGCGCTAGCGGGAGTGATGAGCAGTTCTTC. Translated, it gives CASSPRASGSDEQFF.

On this clone: One end of the junction fails to match germline, which may point to a read error. The DNA for the CDR3 is TGTGCCAGCAGCCAACCACGAGGGAACGGGGCCGGGGTCTTC. Its translation is CASSQPRGNGAGVF. This chain links TRBV14 with TRBJ2-1; perhaps D is TRBD1 or TRBD2 (5 bases each). Germline V gives CDR1 SGHDN, CDR2 FVKESK. The CDR3 extends over 14 amino acids.

Remarks on this clone: The same CDR3 can be traced to other DNA sequences in this sample. The J gene is TRBJ2-7, the V gene TRBV5-4; D is unresolved. CDR1 and CDR2 from the germline V gene are SGHNT and YYREEE (reference sequence). V was clipped by 5 bases and J by 5 bases, with 8 bases between them. The CDR3 has 11 amino acids. The CDR3 sequence is CASSSLNEQYF. The CDR3 DNA sequence: TGTGCCAGCAGTTCGCTGAACGAGCAGTACTTC.

This rearrangement joins TRBV5-6 to TRBJ2-1; 8 nucleotides agree with TRBD2. The V gene end was trimmed by 0 bases and the J gene end by 9 bases; junction bases not matched to a gene: 5. The CDR3 has 14 amino acids. Germline assignment: CDR1 SGHDT and CDR2 YYEEEE. Here the CDR3 DNA reads TGTGCCAGCAGCTTGGTGGGACTAGGGATTGAGCAGTTCTTC. Its protein is CASSLVGLGIEQFF.

The CDR3 DNA follows: TGTGCCAGCAGTGACCGGGACAGCCCCTACGAGCAGTACTTC. Protein product: CASSDRDSPYEQYF. The V and J genes are TRBV2 and TRBJ2-7; 7 positions agree with TRBD1. Germline values: CDR1 SNHLY, CDR2 FYNNEI. The junction had 4 bases not matched to a gene; V was cut back by 3 bases and J by 2 bases. The CDR3 length is 14 residues.

This clone was seen only once. This chain connects TRBV4-1 to TRBJ1-1; D possibly corresponds to TRBD1 (5 bases). The V end lost 1 base, the J end lost 1 base, and 19 bases lay between the germline ends. CDR1 and CDR2 (germline): MGHRA, YSYEKL. The CDR3 runs to 18 residues. The CDR3 region has the DNA TGCGCCAGCAGCCAAGGCAAGGTATGGGGCGCTGGGAACACTGAAGCTTTCTTT. Translating it yields CASSQGKVWGAGNTEAFF.

As for this clone: At the DNA level, this CDR3 is encoded by other sequences in the same sample as well. The rearrangement links TRBV19 to TRBJ2-7, with 9 nucleotides matching TRBD2. Germline CDR1 LNHDA, CDR2 SQIVND (reference sequence). This CDR3 is 13 amino acids long. The V segment lost 3 bases and the J segment 4 bases; nucleotides outside the gene matches: 1. The CDR3, as DNA: TGTGCCAGTAGTATGGGACTAGCATACGAGCAGTACTTC. This translates into CASSMGLAYEQYF.

J is TRBJ1-4 and V is TRBV28; D not resolved. The CDR3 sequence is 15 residues long. V lost 7 bases and J lost 8, with 20 bases in between. Per the germline V gene, CDR1 is MDHEN and CDR2 is SYDVKM. This chain's CDR3 is CASTPEAGFGEKLFF. The CDR3 bases are TGTGCCAGCACCCCTGAGGCGGGGTTTGGCGAAAAACTGTTTTTT.

The V gene is TRBV9, the J gene TRBJ2-7; D is perhaps TRBD1 or TRBD2 (7 bases each). Trimming pared 4 bases from V and 6 bases from J, leaving 17 bases between. Germline values: CDR1 SGDLS, CDR2 YYNGEE. This CDR3 contains 14 residues. The CDR3 spells CASSSPQGGGEQYF. CDR3 bases: TGTGCCAGCAGCTCCCCGCAGGGGGGGGGCGAGCAGTACTTC.

The rearrangement uses TRBV15 and TRBJ1-2; D might be TRBD1 (6 bases). Trimming removed 7 bases at V and 2 bases at J, with 20 bases between. Germline CDR1 LNHNV, CDR2 YYDKDF (reference sequence). This CDR3 is 16 amino acids long. This chain's CDR3 is CATTDPETGINYGYTF. CDR3 coding DNA: TGTGCCACCACCGATCCGGAGACAGGAATAAACTATGGCTACACCTTC.

Comment on this clone: An end of the junction differs from the germline gene, which may be a read error. The J gene is TRBJ2-1, the V gene TRBV29-1; a possible D gene is TRBD2 (6 bases). Germline-derived CDR1 and CDR2 are SQVTM and ANQGSEA. The CDR3 loop spans 15 amino acids. The CDR3 reads CSVPSAGFSHNEQFF. The CDR3 bases are TGCAGCGTTCCTTCCGCGGGGTTCTCCCACAATGAGCAGTTCTTC.

For this clone: The sample holds other DNA sequences that translate to the same CDR3. The J gene is TRBJ2-7, the V gene TRBV27; D might be TRBD2 (6 bases). Deletions cut 7 bases from V and 3 bases from J, with 13 bases between. This CDR3 is built from 13 residues. CDR1 is MNHEY and CDR2 is SMNVEV in the germline V gene (reference sequence). CDR3 sequence: CASKGGTGYEQYF. In DNA, the CDR3 is TGTGCCAGCAAGGGCGGGACCGGCTACGAGCAGTACTTC.

The V gene is TRBV9, the J gene TRBJ2-7; 10 positions match TRBD2. This CDR3 has 15 amino acids. CDR1 SGDLS and CDR2 YYNGEE come from the germline V gene. V trimming: 4 bases; J trimming: 5 bases; junction bases outside the gene matches: 9. The CDR3 nucleotides are TGTGCCAGCAGCCCCACAGGGACTAGCGACAACGAGCAGTACTTC. Translated, it gives CASSPTGTSDNEQYF.

The genes are TRBV10-3 and TRBJ2-7; TRBD2 matches 8 bases. The junction had 8 bases not matched to a gene; V was cut back by 3 bases and J by 4 bases. Germline V gives CDR1 ENHRY, CDR2 SYGVKD. The CDR3 loop spans 15 amino acids. The CDR3 DNA is TGTGCCATCAGTGATCTTAGCGGGACCACGTACGAGCAGTACTTC. Its protein product is CAISDLSGTTYEQYF.

The chain couples TRBV28 to TRBJ2-7, with TRBD1 identical over 9 bases. CDR1 is MDHEN, CDR2 SYDVKM, per germline. The CDR3 extends over 15 amino acids. The trim removed 0 bases at V and 3 bases at J, leaving 3 bases unmatched. CDR3 bases: TGTGCCAGCAGTTTATGGGGGGACAGGGTCTACGAGCAGTACTTC. This gives the protein CASSLWGDRVYEQYF.

This clone has just one count. CDR3 sequence: CASSGLSPSSGSYEQYF. The CDR3 region has the DNA TGTGCCAGTAGTGGCCTTTCCCCCTCCAGCGGGAGCTACGAGCAGTACTTC. This chain uses TRBV19 with TRBJ2-5; 8 bases fit TRBD2. The DNA end is a closer match to TRBJ2-7, so the J assignment may be wrong. Germline values: CDR1 LNHDA, CDR2 SQIVND (reference sequence). This CDR3 region has 17 residues.

The chain couples TRBV14 to TRBJ2-4, with TRBD1 identical over 9 bases. The CDR3 consists of 15 residues. The trim removed 4 bases at V and 8 bases at J, leaving 9 bases unmatched. Germline V gene data show CDR1 as SGHDN and CDR2 as FVKESK. The CDR3 coding sequence is TGTGCCAGCAGCCGCACAGGGGGCAGAGGGGACATTCAGTACTTC. It specifies CASSRTGGRGDIQYF.